This TCR beta chain was identified in a study of cytomegalovirus exposure and HLA in healthy donors. General study results and limits: As a later analysis showed, a missense DCLRE1C variant was linked to trimming of TCR beta V- and J-genes.

Primers included in the PCR were 60 Vbeta and 13 Jbeta primers. Only in-frame clones appear in the TCRdb table, and some are missing; sequencing was by immunoSEQ multiplex PCR. The data show roughly 100,000 clones, about 80% seen once. Concerning this clone itself: Its antigen is as yet unknown.

The CDR3 has 14 amino acids. Losses at the gene ends were 2 bases for V and 6 bases for J; bases not matched to a gene: 2. Per the germline V gene, CDR1 is KGHSH and CDR2 is LQKENI. Sequencing used PBMCs. This chain uses TRBV18 with TRBJ1-5; 9 bases are shared with TRBD1. The TCR was taken from a man younger than 45 in good health and CMV-seronegative. The DNA of the CDR3 is TGTGCCAGCTCACCAACAGGGGGCGGTCAGCCCCAGCATTTT. It yields the protein CASSPTGGGQPQHF. Using reference TRBV18 and TRBJ1-5 for the parts outside the CDR3, the full variable domain is NAGVMQNPRHLVRRRGQEARLRCSPMKGHSHVYWYRQLPEEGLKFMVYLQKENIIDESGMPKERFSAEFPKEGPSILRIQQVVRGDSAAYFCASSPTGGGQPQHFGDGTRLSIL.